This entry lists 31 T cell receptor beta chains sequenced from one sample in a study of shared clonotypes between healthy human individuals. Repertoires were generated with immunoSEQ multiplex PCR, while TCRdb's copy carries only in-frame clones and drops some. The sample includes 2 million to 3 million clones, approximately 94% of them seen just once. Specimen: naive CD4+ T cells from PBMCs. Subset here: CD45RA+ positively selected. These receptors were collected from a man aged 18-30 years in good health. Some clones in this sample may be carry-over from other donors' samples.

The genes are TRBV6-5 and TRBJ2-3, with a weak D call TRBD1 (5 bases). From germline, CDR1 is MNHEY and CDR2 SVGAGI. The CDR3 consists of 15 residues. Trimming shortened V by 10 bases and J by 1 base, and 18 bases separated the two germline ends. The CDR3 here is CATALGAGRTDTQYF. CDR3 nucleotides: TGTGCCACCGCCCTAGGGGCAGGGCGCACAGATACGCAGTATTTT.

The V gene is TRBV19, the J gene TRBJ2-7, with TRBD2 identical over 14 bases. V dropped 3 bases and J dropped 9; count of bases not matched to a gene: 7. Looked up from germline, CDR1 is LNHDA and CDR2 is SQIVND (reference sequence). The CDR3 is 15 residues long. CDR3 sequence reads: CASSMGGLAGALQYF. CDR3 DNA: TGTGCCAGTAGTATGGGGGGACTAGCGGGAGCCCTGCAGTACTTC.

A note on this clone: Its ends do not fully match the called genes, so a read error is possible. Additional DNA sequences in this sample encode the identical CDR3. The chain joins TRBV9 to TRBJ2-7; 10 bases fit TRBD1. There are 15 residues in the CDR3. The germline CDR1 and CDR2 sequences are SGDLS and YYNGEE. CDR3 residues: CASSVGGTGVYEQYF. The CDR3 nucleotides read TGTGCCAGCAGTGTAGGTGGGACAGGGGTCTACGAGCAGTACTTC.

This chain joins TRBV28 and TRBJ1-2; D remains unclear. The CDR3 has 13 amino acids. V shed 7 bases and J shed 2 bases, with 11 bases lying between them. CDR1 is MDHEN and CDR2 is SYDVKM in the germline V gene. The CDR3 region is CASNPQWNYGYTF. CDR3 DNA sequence: TGTGCCAGCAACCCCCAGTGGAACTATGGCTACACCTTC.

This chain uses TRBV7-9 with TRBJ2-5; no reliable D call. The CDR3 is 14 amino acids. CDR1 and CDR2 (germline): SEHNR, FQNEAQ (reference sequence). The germline V and J ends were trimmed by 2 bases and 0 bases, with 7 bases remaining between them. The CDR3: CASSLRQDQETQYF. The CDR3 DNA follows: TGTGCCAGCAGCTTAAGGCAGGACCAAGAGACCCAGTACTTC.

In the case of this clone: This CDR3 is also generated by other DNA sequences in the sample. V is TRBV29-1 and J is TRBJ1-2; D possibly corresponds to TRBD1 (6 bases). Germline-derived CDR1 and CDR2 are SQVTM and ANQGSEA. The V and J ends lost 3 bases and 5 bases respectively, with 13 bases between them. This CDR3 spans 13 amino acids. CDR3 sequence: CSVDRGGGYGYTF. The CDR3 nucleotides read TGCAGCGTTGATCGGGGAGGGGGATATGGCTACACCTTC.

This chain links TRBV7-9 with TRBJ2-1; TRBD2 aligns across 14 bases. The CDR3 loop spans 14 amino acids. J lost 16 bases, V lost 5 bases, and 10 bases had no gene match. In germline, CDR1 is SEHNR, CDR2 FQNEAQ (reference sequence). In DNA, the CDR3 is TGTGCCAGCAGCCCGGGACTAGCGGGAGCCACTCCATTCTTC. Its protein is CASSPGLAGATPFF. Looking up the rest from reference TRBV7-9 and TRBJ2-1 gives the full variable domain: DTGVSQNPRHKITKRGQNVTFRCDPISEHNRLYWYRQTLGQGPEFLTYFQNEAQLEKSRLLSDRFSAERPKGSFSTLEIQRTEQGDSAMYLCASSPGLAGATPFFGPGTRLTVL.

The V and J genes are TRBV28 and TRBJ1-2; no definite D call. CDR1 and CDR2 (germline): MDHEN, SYDVKM. Deletions cut 3 bases from V and 7 bases from J, with 9 bases between. The CDR3 totals 12 residues. CDR3 nucleotides: TGTGCCAGCAGTTTGACCCTTGCTGGCTACACCTTC. Residues: CASSLTLAGYTF.

The chain is built from TRBV10-1 and TRBJ2-3; D is undetermined. This CDR3 is built from 14 residues. Germline-derived CDR1 and CDR2 are WNHNN and SYGVQD (reference sequence). The V end lost 5 bases, the J end lost 2 bases, and 11 bases lay between the germline ends. Written as DNA, the CDR3 is TGCGCCAGCAGTCGGGCAGGCATCACAGATACGCAGTATTTT. It specifies CASSRAGITDTQYF.

The chain combines TRBV19 with TRBJ1-5; D gene uncertain. The CDR3 totals 17 residues. Germline CDR1 and CDR2: LNHDA and SQIVND (reference sequence). The ends were cut back, 4 bases at V and 0 bases at J, with 16 bases in the middle. CDR3 bases: TGTGCCAGTAGTAGGGTGCCCACCGCTTATAGCAATCAGCCCCAGCATTTT. Translation gives CASSRVPTAYSNQPQHF.

This clone came up a few times. Other nucleotide sequences in the sample specify the same CDR3. The rearrangement links TRBV6-5 to TRBJ1-5, with TRBD1 matching 10 bases. The CDR3 has 15 residues. Germline V gene sequence: CDR1 MNHEY, CDR2 SVGAGI. Trimming took 5 bases from V and 3 from J; bases not matched to a gene: 4. CDR3 DNA sequence: TGTGCCAGCAGTCCGGACAGGGGGTCCAATCAGCCCCAGCATTTT. It specifies CASSPDRGSNQPQHF.

The chain uses TRBV5-1 and TRBJ2-3, with 8 bases identical to TRBD2. The CDR3 spans 17 residues. The J segment lost 0 bases and the V segment lost 1 base, leaving 7 bases of the junction unmatched. The germline gives CDR1 SGHRS, CDR2 YFSETQ. The CDR3 region has the DNA TGCGCCAGCAGCTTGAGCGGGGGAAGCCCTAGCACAGATACGCAGTATTTT. It encodes CASSLSGGSPSTDTQYF.

This clone turned up a few times. The V call is TRBV5-6, the J call TRBJ1-2, with D unclear. CDR1 and CDR2 from the germline V gene are SGHDT and YYEEEE. There are 14 residues in the CDR3. V was pared by 4 bases and J by 7 bases, with 17 bases between. This CDR3 reads CASSPHPDTVGYTF. Here the CDR3 DNA reads TGTGCCAGCAGCCCCCACCCAGATACAGTTGGCTACACCTTC.

The chain has TRBV5-1 and TRBJ1-1, with D perhaps TRBD1 (6 bases). The germline V gene encodes CDR1 SGHRS and CDR2 YFSETQ. Trimming shortened V by 4 bases and J by 2 bases, and 12 bases separated the two germline ends. The CDR3 consists of 14 residues. For the CDR3, the DNA is TGCGCCAGCAGCACACGGACAGATAACACTGAAGCTTTCTTT. Its translation is CASSTRTDNTEAFF. Supplemented by reference TRBV5-1 and TRBJ1-1, the full variable domain reads KAGVTQTPRYLIKTRGQQVTLSCSPISGHRSVSWYQQTPGQGLQFLFEYFSETQRNKGNFPGRFSGRQFSNSRSEMNVSTLELGDSALYLCASSTRTDNTEAFFGQGTRLTVV.

This rearrangement joins TRBV27 to TRBJ1-2, with TRBD1 as a possible D gene (5 bases). The CDR3 covers 13 residues. Germline V gene sequence: CDR1 MNHEY, CDR2 SMNVEV (reference sequence). V was shortened by 5 bases and J by 5 bases, with 12 bases between the two germline ends. The CDR3 spells CASSGPRGYGYTF. The CDR3 coding sequence is TGTGCCAGCAGTGGGCCTCGGGGGTATGGCTACACCTTC.

For this clone: This sample includes further DNA sequences coding for the same CDR3. The V call is TRBV9, the J call TRBJ2-3; no definite D call. This CDR3 region has 13 residues. CDR1 SGDLS and CDR2 YYNGEE come from the germline V gene. V lost 0 bases and J lost 3, with 5 bases in between. CDR3 amino acids: CASSVAPTDTQYF. The CDR3 coding sequence is TGTGCCAGCAGCGTAGCCCCTACAGATACGCAGTATTTT. The full variable domain, with the rest looked up from reference TRBV9 and TRBJ2-3, is DSGVTQTPKHLITATGQRVTLRCSPRSGDLSVYWYQQSLDQGLQFLIQYYNGEERAKGNILERFSAQQFPDLHSELNLSSLELGDSALYFCASSVAPTDTQYFGPGTRLTVL.

CDR3 loop: CASSLGASANEQFF. CDR3 nucleotide sequence: TGCGCCAGCAGCTTGGGAGCTAGCGCCAATGAGCAGTTCTTC. V gene TRBV5-1 combines with J gene TRBJ2-1, with D possibly TRBD2 on 6 matching bases. Germline CDR1 is SGHRS and CDR2 is YFSETQ. V was clipped by 0 bases and J by 6 bases, with 10 bases between them. CDR3 length equals 14 residues.

The chain links TRBV6-1 to TRBJ2-1; TRBD2 agrees at 7 bases. With 2 bases clipped from V and 0 bases from J, the junction kept 4 bases outside the gene matches. This CDR3 has 16 residues. Germline V gene sequence: CDR1 MNHNS, CDR2 SASEGT. CDR3 region: CASSEREGLSYNEQFF. CDR3 coding DNA: TGTGCCAGCAGTGAAAGGGAGGGGCTCTCCTACAATGAGCAGTTCTTC.

The chain is built from TRBV19 and TRBJ1-2; D might be TRBD1 (6 bases). This CDR3 has 12 amino acids. Trimming took 7 bases from V and 4 from J, leaving 10 bases between them. Germline lookup yields CDR1 LNHDA and CDR2 SQIVND (reference sequence). CDR3 DNA sequence: TGTGCCAGTAAGGACAGAGGCTATGGCTACACCTTC. Amino acid sequence: CASKDRGYGYTF.

The V and J genes are TRBV6-6 and TRBJ2-7; D is undetermined. The CDR3 runs to 15 residues. With 5 bases removed from V and 3 bases from J, the gap between germline ends came to 17 bases. The germline V gene has CDR1 MNHNY and CDR2 SVGAGI (reference sequence). In nucleotides, the CDR3 is TGTGCCAGCAGTCCTCCTCTCCGCGAAGTCTACGAGCAGTACTTC. As protein: CASSPPLREVYEQYF.

The chain couples TRBV4-3 to TRBJ1-2; D gene unclear. Germline V gene lookup returns CDR1 LGHNA and CDR2 YSLEER. Trimming took 0 bases from V and 0 from J, leaving 23 bases between them. The CDR3 is made up of 20 amino acids. CDR3 sequence: CASSQEYRPGRAASNYGYTF. As DNA, the CDR3 is TGCGCCAGCAGCCAAGAGTATAGGCCGGGTAGAGCGGCTTCTAACTATGGCTACACCTTC.

Turning to this clone: Other nucleotide sequences in the sample specify the same CDR3. The chain employs TRBV5-6 and TRBJ1-4; D possibly corresponds to TRBD1 (5 bases). V lost 0 bases to trimming and J lost 6 bases, with 6 bases between them. The CDR3 covers 13 residues. The germline V gene has CDR1 SGHDT and CDR2 YYEEEE. The CDR3 nucleotides read TGTGCCAGCAGCTTGGTACAGGATGAAAAACTGTTTTTT. It is translated as CASSLVQDEKLFF.

The genes are TRBV5-4 and TRBJ2-5, with D perhaps TRBD1 (5 bases). This CDR3 is built from 14 residues. Germline loops: CDR1 SGHNT, CDR2 YYREEE (reference sequence). The ends were cut back, 2 bases at V and 3 bases at J, with 11 bases in the middle. For the CDR3, the DNA is TGTGCCAGCAGCTTTGGGGCTAGTAAAGAGACCCAGTACTTC. This encodes CASSFGASKETQYF.

J is TRBJ2-2 and V is TRBV2, with D possibly being TRBD1 (6 bases). The ends were cut back, 4 bases at V and 7 bases at J, with 16 bases in the middle. Germline CDR1 and CDR2: SNHLY and FYNNEI. The CDR3 has 15 amino acids. The CDR3 here is CASSAAHRVGGELFF. The CDR3 coding sequence is TGTGCCAGCAGTGCCGCTCACAGGGTGGGCGGGGAGCTGTTTTTT.

The table lists this clone with a count of one. This chain links TRBV6-1 with TRBJ1-2; D may be TRBD1 (5 bases). V lost 1 base to trimming and J lost 7 bases, with 13 bases between them. Germline loops: CDR1 MNHNS, CDR2 SASEGT. The CDR3 has 14 residues. The CDR3 loop is CASSEGAGWGGYTF. The CDR3 DNA sequence: TGTGCCAGCAGTGAAGGGGCAGGGTGGGGTGGCTACACCTTC.

The rearrangement uses TRBV6-6 and TRBJ1-2, with D tentatively TRBD1 (5 bases). This CDR3 region has 13 residues. The germline V gene has CDR1 MNHNY and CDR2 SVGAGI (reference sequence). The ends were cut back, 10 bases at V and 5 bases at J, with 17 bases in the middle. Here the CDR3 reads CATRPPGRYGYTF. The CDR3 nucleotides are TGTGCCACCCGGCCCCCAGGGCGGTATGGCTACACCTTC.

The V call is TRBV5-6, the J call TRBJ2-1, with unresolved D. The CDR3 contains 12 residues. The germline V and J ends were trimmed by 0 bases and 8 bases, with 6 bases remaining between them. Germline assignment: CDR1 SGHDT and CDR2 YYEEEE. DNA for the CDR3: TGTGCCAGCAGCTTGGTTTTCGATGAGCAGTTCTTC. It codes for CASSLVFDEQFF.

This sequence joins TRBV20-1 and TRBJ2-3, with D unresolved. The CDR3 sequence is 11 residues long. The V end lost 4 bases, the J end lost 7 bases, and 9 bases lay between the germline ends. Germline CDR1 is DFQATT and CDR2 is SNEGSKA (reference sequence). DNA for the CDR3: TGCAGTGCTACTGGCTTGAATACGCAGTATTTT. This translates into CSATGLNTQYF.

The chain links TRBV6-1 to TRBJ2-7; 11 bases match TRBD1. This CDR3 contains 16 residues. Germline lookup yields CDR1 MNHNS and CDR2 SASEGT. V lost 4 bases to trimming and J lost 2 bases; unmatched junction nucleotides: 7. This chain's CDR3 is CASSAIPGQGAYEQYF. The CDR3 nucleotides are TGTGCCAGCAGTGCGATACCGGGACAGGGGGCCTACGAGCAGTACTTC.

For the CDR3, the DNA is TGTGCCAGCAGCGGAAATAGGGTGGAAACCCCGCCTGAAGCTTTCTTT. Translated: CASSGNRVETPPEAFF. The chain employs TRBV5-8 and TRBJ1-1; D gene unclear. Germline V lookup: CDR1 SGHTS, CDR2 YDEGEE. The germline V and J ends were trimmed by 4 bases and 6 bases, with 22 bases remaining between them. The CDR3 totals 16 residues.

This chain links TRBV5-1 with TRBJ1-1, with 10 bases that match TRBD1. The length of the CDR3 is 17 residues. Germline assignment: CDR1 SGHRS and CDR2 YFSETQ. V shed 4 bases and J 3 bases; nucleotides not matched to a gene: 12. CDR3 DNA: TGCGCCAGCAGCCCGGGACAGGGGCAGGGTTGGGACACTGAAGCTTTCTTT. It specifies CASSPGQGQGWDTEAFF.